This entry describes one T cell receptor (beta chain). As yet, its antigen is unknown. The source of the sample is a study of T cell repertoires in cytomegalovirus infection. About the research overall: The study used recently identified HLA-C-restricted and well-studied HLA-B-restricted CMV epitopes. Through public TCR beta signatures, both CMV infection and matching HLA type were indicated. Findings of the study overall: CMV-specific HLA-C-restricted TCR beta clonotypes dominated the ex vivo response. Carriers of CMV plus the relevant HLA were identified by cumulative public TCR beta family frequency.

TCRdb re-called the reads with MiXCR, one entry per CDR3 protein. The table includes about 770,000 distinct CDR3 sequences, 29% detected once. Between the trimmed V and J ends, which lost 6 bases and 6 bases, there was a span of 17 bases. CDR1 MNHEY and CDR2 SVGAGI come from the germline V gene. The CDR3 covers 14 residues. The receptor's source is a human donor in good health (CMV status not recorded). Some clones in this sample may be carry-over from other donors' samples. Sequenced here: cultured CD8+ T cells from PBMCs, sampled from culture after CMV antigen stimulation. V is TRBV6-5 and J is TRBJ1-1, with a possible D match to TRBD1 (6 bases). CDR3 sequence (DNA): TGTGCCAGCAGCCCCGGCCCGACAGGCGCTGAAGCTTTCTTT. The encoded protein is CASSPGPTGAEAFF.